This TCR beta chain was found in a study of OX40 agonist ivuxolimab in advanced cancers. Sequencing used immunoSEQ multiplex PCR; TCRdb keeps in-frame clones, though not all of them. The sample includes about 25,000 clones, 80% to 85% of them seen just once. The germline V and J ends were trimmed by 3 bases and 2 bases, with 19 bases remaining between them. Germline V gives CDR1 MNHEY, CDR2 SMNVEV (reference sequence). CDR3 length equals 17 residues. The chain joins TRBV27 to TRBJ1-2; D might be TRBD1 (5 bases). The TCR comes from an adult with an advanced solid tumor such as melanoma, head and neck, liver or kidney cancer. The source was CD4+ or CD8+ T cells sorted from blood, collected in a trial of the OX40 agonist ivuxolimab. CDR3 sequence: CASSFGSGSGTNYGYTF. The CDR3 DNA reads TGTGCCAGCAGTTTTGGGTCAGGGTCGGGTACCAACTATGGCTACACCTTC.